This TCR beta chain was identified during a study of cytomegalovirus exposure and HLA in healthy donors. Study results and caveats: From TCR beta sequences, most subjects' HLA-A and HLA-B alleles were reportedly predicted accurately. Some V segments could not be told apart, so they were left out, TRBV6-2 and TRBV6-3 among them.

The PCR contained 60 Vbeta and 13 Jbeta primers. The table came from immunoSEQ multiplex PCR; TCRdb's copy has only in-frame clones and leaves some out. The sample lists about 100,000 clones, about four fifths occurring once. A note on this clone: Its antigen is unknown.

There are 15 residues in the CDR3. Germline lookup yields CDR1 MNHNS and CDR2 SASEGT. With 6 bases clipped from V and 2 bases from J, the junction kept 6 bases outside the gene matches. Sequencing was performed on PBMCs. The chain couples TRBV6-1 to TRBJ2-5; 10 positions match TRBD1. The receptor comes from a woman in her 70s in good health and CMV-seropositive. The CDR3 reads CASRWTGGIQETQYF. The CDR3 DNA reads TGTGCCAGCAGGTGGACAGGGGGTATTCAAGAGACCCAGTACTTC.